The rows below give T cell receptor beta chains drawn from one sample of a study of technical replicates of blood from several donors. Sequencing used immunoSEQ multiplex PCR; TCRdb keeps in-frame clones, though not all of them. This table holds around 100,000 clones, approximately 95% found once. Sequencing was carried out using T cells isolated from PBMCs. Every receptor here comes from a human donor in good health. The conserved cysteine and the conserved F or W are not part of the CDR3 here. Each record gives: V gene, J gene, CDR3 protein.

V: TRBV7-9
J: TRBJ2-7
CDR3: ASSLVEYEQY

V: TRBV7-6
J: TRBJ2-7
CDR3: ASSQLGGYEQY

V: TRBV30
J: TRBJ1-1
CDR3: AWSPGTGNTEAF

V: TRBV7-8
J: TRBJ2-7
CDR3: ASSQRLAGGSEEQY

V: TRBV2
J: TRBJ2-7
CDR3: AGGTSKHEQY

V: TRBV10-3
J: TRBJ2-5
CDR3: AISETSGNIQETQY

V: TRBV4-3
J: TRBJ2-3
CDR3: ASSPTSGSTDTQY

V: TRBV28
J: TRBJ2-5
CDR3: ASSLSGLAGEETQY

V: TRBV6-5
J: TRBJ2-3
CDR3: ASSYSPPLERQY

V: TRBV9
J: TRBJ2-2
CDR3: ASSSTGLGGELF

V: TRBV7-8
J: TRBJ2-1
CDR3: ASSLVLREGRDEQF

V: TRBV11-1
J: TRBJ2-3
CDR3: ASCLIEADTQY

V: TRBV7-2
J: TRBJ1-1
CDR3: ASSLFSNTEAF

V: TRBV6-5
J: TRBJ1-2
CDR3: ASSTTGRGYGYT

V: TRBV7-3
J: TRBJ2-3
CDR3: ASSGDRLGDTQY

V: TRBV5-8
J: TRBJ2-4
CDR3: ASSLGYRGRRNIQY

V: TRBV10-1
J: TRBJ2-7
CDR3: ASSEGLGRERHEQY

V: TRBV28
J: TRBJ2-3
CDR3: ASSRDTDEGDTQY

V: TRBV11-3
J: TRBJ1-5
CDR3: ASSLGTGGNQPQH

V: TRBV12-2
J: TRBJ2-6
CDR3: ASRSYFTGVDGANVLT

V: TRBV28
J: TRBJ2-7
CDR3: ASKTLYEQY

V: TRBV18
J: TRBJ2-3
CDR3: ASSGDRGDTQY

V: TRBV7-2
J: TRBJ2-7
CDR3: ASSWKGTAAYEQY

V: TRBV29-1
J: TRBJ2-3
CDR3: SVQPSASTDTQY

V: TRBV7-7
J: TRBJ1-4
CDR3: ASSLGEGEKLF

V: TRBV28
J: TRBJ1-1
CDR3: ASSEVENTEAF

V: TRBV7-9
J: TRBJ1-1
CDR3: ASSPNQMNTEAF

V: TRBV28
J: TRBJ2-1
CDR3: ASSRMGLAGAYEQF

V: TRBV4-1
J: TRBJ2-3
CDR3: ASSQDAGIGDTQY

V: TRBV16
J: TRBJ1-5
CDR3: ASSRTGTDNQPQH

V: TRBV5-6
J: TRBJ2-7
CDR3: ASSLGPATPFEQY

V: TRBV7-3
J: TRBJ2-1
CDR3: ASSLSGQEQF

V: TRBV30
J: TRBJ1-1
CDR3: AWGPTGAAF

V: TRBV7-6
J: TRBJ2-2
CDR3: ASSYTSGSYTGELF

V: TRBV5-5
J: TRBJ2-7
CDR3: ASSLDRGYYEQY

V: TRBV27
J: TRBJ2-1
CDR3: ASRSPGLSYNEQF

V: TRBV27
J: TRBJ1-5
CDR3: ASSLSNGGRNQPQH

V: TRBV18
J: TRBJ2-7
CDR3: ASSPTSGYEQY

V: TRBV5-4
J: TRBJ1-3
CDR3: ASSSGQGNSGNTIY

V: TRBV5-6
J: TRBJ2-2
CDR3: ASSFLAGVGTGELF

V: TRBV6-5
J: TRBJ1-1
CDR3: ASSYLGGNTEAF

V: TRBV15
J: TRBJ2-4
CDR3: ATSRDRLAAGNIQY

V: TRBV11-2
J: TRBJ2-3
CDR3: ASRIAGGWTDTQY

V: TRBV9
J: TRBJ2-1
CDR3: ASSVWPQQGSSEQF

V: TRBV4-2
J: TRBJ2-3
CDR3: ASSPAPGQGTQY

V: TRBV7-9
J: TRBJ1-2
CDR3: ASIPLTGGDYGYT

V: TRBV14
J: TRBJ2-1
CDR3: ASSQEGWTSGPYNEQF

V: TRBV4-1
J: TRBJ2-5
CDR3: ASSQVQGETQY

V: TRBV4-3
J: TRBJ1-4
CDR3: ASSHDRAANEKLF

V: TRBV30
J: TRBJ1-1
CDR3: AWRTGGFSEAF

V: TRBV5-4
J: TRBJ2-7
CDR3: ASSLVDEQY